The source of this T cell receptor (beta chain) is a study of T cell changes during pregnancy in multiple sclerosis. Method: immunoSEQ multiplex PCR; TCRdb's copy keeps in-frame clones and lacks some. The data contain some 29,000 clones, approximately 88% of them singletons. Germline CDR1 is SQVTM and CDR2 is ANQGSEA. This CDR3 has 13 residues. J gave up 6 bases and V 7 bases, and 9 bases lay outside the gene matches. Material: CD8+ T cells from peripheral blood mononuclear cells, obtained before pregnancy. The chain combines TRBV29-1 with TRBJ2-7, with 10 bases aligning to TRBD1. The sequence was obtained from a female donor with multiple sclerosis, enrolled in a pregnancy study. CDR3 bases: TGCAGCGCCGGGACAGGGGAGGGGGCCGAGCAGTACTTC. Amino acid sequence: CSAGTGEGAEQYF.